The 25 T cell receptor beta chains given below trace back to one sample, sequenced in a study of T-cell reconstitution after alpha-beta-depleted transplantation in children. Preparation of the TCRbeta library was carried out with unique molecular identifiers. A single record per CDR3 protein comes from TCRdb applying MiXCR to the PCR reads. This sample has 700,000 to 950,000 distinct CDR3 sequences; roughly 15% occur once, and the top ten carry approximately 4.5%. The source material was PBMCs, mostly from graft donor cells, sampled 360 days after TCRalphabeta/CD19-depleted stem cell transplant. These receptor sequences come from a male patient between 5 and 17 years old who had a stem cell transplant for acute lymphoblastic leukemia, so the T cells may come from the graft donor.

This clonotype was found many times. The chain uses TRBV5-6 and TRBJ1-1, with D perhaps matching TRBD1 (5 bases). This CDR3 spans 12 amino acids. Trimming removed 0 bases from V and 7 bases from J, with 7 bases in between. Germline lookup yields CDR1 SGHDT and CDR2 YYEEEE. The CDR3 protein is CASSLVRGEAFF. The CDR3 DNA follows: TGTGCCAGCAGCTTGGTTAGGGGTGAAGCTTTCTTT.

This clonotype was seen more than once but under ten times. The J gene is TRBJ2-3, the V gene TRBV27; TRBD2 matches 11 bases. CDR3 length: 13 amino acids. Germline-derived CDR1 and CDR2 are MNHEY and SMNVEV (reference sequence). V lost 10 bases and J lost 2; bases outside the gene matches: 2. CDR3 bases: TGTGCCACGGGACTAGCGGCCACAGATACGCAGTATTTT. The encoded protein is CATGLAATDTQYF.

Only a few counts were recorded for this clonotype. The chain joins TRBV19 to TRBJ2-1; 8 nucleotides line up with TRBD1. From germline, CDR1 is LNHDA and CDR2 SQIVND (reference sequence). The CDR3 sequence is 14 residues long. V shed 9 bases, J shed 1 base, and the junction held 5 bases outside the gene matches. CDR3 DNA: TGTGCCAGCTCCGACAGGGGTTCCTACAATGAGCAGTTCTTC. Its protein product is CASSDRGSYNEQFF.

This clonotype was seen more than once but under ten times. V is TRBV27 and J is TRBJ1-1, with 7 bases identical to TRBD1. Trimming took 6 bases from V and 5 from J; bases not matched to a gene: 9. From germline, CDR1 is MNHEY and CDR2 SMNVEV (reference sequence). This CDR3 has 14 residues. This CDR3 is CASSRGGAGTEAFF. CDR3 DNA sequence: TGTGCCAGCAGCCGAGGGGGCGCGGGTACTGAAGCTTTCTTT.

The J gene is TRBJ1-4, the V gene TRBV6-5; D remains unclear. Between the trimmed V and J ends, which lost 5 bases and 8 bases, there was a span of 15 bases. The germline V gene has CDR1 MNHEY and CDR2 SVGAGI. The CDR3 is 14 amino acids. CDR3 amino acids: CASSPQWGTEKLFF. CDR3 DNA sequence: TGTGCCAGCAGTCCACAGTGGGGAACGGAAAAACTGTTTTTT.

The chain couples TRBV5-1 to TRBJ2-5; 9 bases are shared with TRBD2. This CDR3 region has 16 residues. V was pared by 3 bases and J by 5 bases, with 11 bases of the junction left unmatched. Germline values: CDR1 SGHRS, CDR2 YFSETQ. The CDR3 sequence: CASSSDGGRAYETQYF. CDR3 in DNA: TGCGCCAGCAGCTCCGACGGCGGGAGGGCCTATGAGACCCAGTACTTC.

This clonotype has ten or more counts. The V and J genes are TRBV7-3 and TRBJ2-1; 14 nucleotides align to TRBD2. In germline, CDR1 is SGHTA, CDR2 FQGTGA. The V and J ends lost 6 bases and 4 bases, in that order; junction bases with no gene match: 8. The CDR3 has 17 amino acids. The CDR3 DNA sequence: TGTGCCAGCAGTAGCGGACTAGCGGGAGGCCCTTACAATGAGCAGTTCTTC. Protein: CASSSGLAGGPYNEQFF.

The chain joins TRBV7-9 to TRBJ1-3, with a weak D call TRBD1 (5 bases). This CDR3 has 15 amino acids. Trimming removed 1 base at V and 2 bases at J, with 9 bases between. Germline V gene data show CDR1 as SEHNR and CDR2 as FQNEAQ (reference sequence). In DNA, the CDR3 is TGTGCCAGCAGCTTAGTGGACACTCCTGGAAACACCATATATTTT. Translating gives CASSLVDTPGNTIYF. The complete variable domain, with remaining parts taken from reference TRBV7-9 and TRBJ1-3, reads DTGVSQNPRHKITKRGQNVTFRCDPISEHNRLYWYRQTLGQGPEFLTYFQNEAQLEKSRLLSDRFSAERPKGSFSTLEIQRTEQGDSAMYLCASSLVDTPGNTIYFGEGSWLTVV.

This clonotype was recorded only once. The rearrangement joins TRBV4-1 to TRBJ2-1, with D tentatively TRBD2 (5 bases). V was clipped by 4 bases and J by 8 bases, with 12 bases between them. This CDR3 spans 13 amino acids. The V gene's germline CDR1 is MGHRA and CDR2 YSYEKL. CDR3 bases: TGCGCCAGCAGCCGAGTTTGGCGGGATGAGCAGTTCTTC. Its protein product is CASSRVWRDEQFF.

This clonotype was counted a few times. This chain uses TRBV29-1 with TRBJ2-2; the D call may be TRBD1 or TRBD2 (5 bases each). CDR1 and CDR2 from the germline V gene are SQVTM and ANQGSEA. Trimming pared 7 bases from V and 6 bases from J, leaving 18 bases between. The CDR3 has 14 amino acids. CDR3 sequence (DNA): TGCAGCGCAATCGGGACCGCCCTAGCCGGGGAGCTGTTTTTT. As protein: CSAIGTALAGELFF.

The chain couples TRBV4-1 to TRBJ2-1, with D unclear. V shed 4 bases and J shed 10 bases, with 14 bases lying between them. The germline V gene has CDR1 MGHRA and CDR2 YSYEKL. The CDR3 is made up of 13 amino acids. As DNA, the CDR3 is TGCGCCAGCAGCCGGTTACGAACAGAGGAGCAGTTCTTC. Encoded protein: CASSRLRTEEQFF.

As for this clonotype: At one boundary the junction diverges from the germline segment, which might be a read error. The chain carries TRBV18 and TRBJ2-3; no firm D call. Looked up from germline, CDR1 is KGHSH and CDR2 is LQKENI. This CDR3 has 9 residues. The CDR3 nucleotides read TGTGCCAGCTCACCACCCATGAATTTT. It codes for CASSPPMNF.

This clonotype was found many times. V usage is TRBV6-1 and J usage is TRBJ1-2; D is ambiguous. The CDR3 is 14 residues long. Germline-derived CDR1 and CDR2 are MNHNS and SASEGT. With 6 bases removed from V and 4 bases from J, the gap between germline ends came to 15 bases. The DNA of the CDR3 is TGTGCCAGCAGCCCGATTGACAAGCCCTATGGCTACACCTTC. Protein sequence: CASSPIDKPYGYTF.

This clonotype was seen a few times. The chain couples TRBV5-1 to TRBJ1-4; no clear D. The V and J ends lost 0 bases and 8 bases respectively, with 11 bases between them. Germline CDR1 reads SGHRS; CDR2 reads YFSETQ. The CDR3 totals 14 residues. This CDR3 reads CASSLVPGQEKLFF. The CDR3 DNA follows: TGCGCCAGCAGCTTGGTTCCGGGCCAGGAAAAACTGTTTTTT.

This clonotype was observed a few times. The rearrangement links TRBV5-6 to TRBJ2-7, with D hard to call. The CDR3 has 14 amino acids. Trimming cost V 0 bases and J 3 bases, with 10 bases left between them. The germline gives CDR1 SGHDT, CDR2 YYEEEE. This CDR3 reads CASSLVQDVYEQYF. The DNA for the CDR3 is TGTGCCAGCAGCTTGGTTCAGGACGTCTACGAGCAGTACTTC.

The table lists this clonotype with many counts. The chain couples TRBV29-1 to TRBJ2-1; D is tentatively TRBD1 or TRBD2 (6 bases each). V was clipped by 4 bases and J by 9 bases, with 16 bases between them. The CDR3 has 13 residues. CDR1 and CDR2 from the germline V gene are SQVTM and ANQGSEA. The CDR3 DNA follows: TGCAGCGTTGTTTTCCGGGGGCACGGTGAGCAGTTCTTC. Its protein is CSVVFRGHGEQFF.

This clonotype has just a few counts. This chain uses TRBV14 with TRBJ2-1; D possibly corresponds to TRBD2 (6 bases). Germline V gene sequence: CDR1 SGHDN, CDR2 FVKESK. CDR3 length: 15 residues. V was trimmed by 2 bases and J by 4 bases, leaving 12 bases between them. The CDR3 sequence is CASSQPRDLYNEQFF. The CDR3 nucleotides read TGTGCCAGCAGCCAACCTCGGGACTTATACAATGAGCAGTTCTTC.

This clonotype turned up a few times. The chain uses TRBV4-1 and TRBJ2-7; 9 positions agree with TRBD1. Germline assignment: CDR1 MGHRA and CDR2 YSYEKL. The CDR3 totals 16 residues. V gave up 4 bases and J gave up 1 base; unmatched junction bases: 8. The CDR3 bases are TGCGCCAGCAGCCTTCTCGACAGGGGGTTTTCCTACGAGCAGTACTTC. It codes for CASSLLDRGFSYEQYF.

The genes are TRBV12-5 and TRBJ2-2; D is unclear. The V end lost 2 bases, the J end lost 5 bases, and 6 bases lay between the germline ends. The CDR3 has 13 amino acids. CDR1 and CDR2 from the germline V gene are LGHNT and FRNRAP. CDR3 sequence: CASGLSGTGELFF. The CDR3 DNA reads TGTGCTAGTGGTTTGTCCGGTACCGGGGAGCTGTTTTTT.

This clonotype was detected a few times. The rearrangement joins TRBV12-3 or TRBV12-4 to TRBJ2-1, with 9 bases lining up with TRBD2. The junction had 11 bases not matched to a gene; V was cut back by 3 bases and J by 5 bases. CDR3 size: 17 residues. CDR3 sequence reads: CASSLWGSGGPNNEQFF. CDR3 bases: TGTGCCAGCAGTTTGTGGGGGAGCGGGGGGCCGAACAATGAGCAGTTCTTC.

CDR3 amino acids: CASSLNPPRGGAYNEQFF. The DNA of the CDR3 is TGTGCCAGCAGTTTAAACCCACCTAGGGGTGGAGCCTACAATGAGCAGTTCTTC. The chain is built from TRBV27 and TRBJ2-1; perhaps TRBD1 as D (5 bases). Deletions cut 2 bases from V and 2 bases from J, with 19 bases between. This CDR3 has 18 amino acids. CDR1 is MNHEY and CDR2 is SMNVEV in the germline V gene (reference sequence).

There are a few counts of this clonotype. V usage is TRBV7-9 and J usage is TRBJ2-7; 7 bases match TRBD1. There are 15 residues in the CDR3. The V gene's germline CDR1 is SEHNR and CDR2 FQNEAQ (reference sequence). The V and J ends lost 6 bases and 3 bases, in that order; junction bases with no gene match: 11. The CDR3 nucleotides are TGTGCCAGCAGTCGGACCCGGGACAGCGACTACGAGCAGTACTTC. Its translation is CASSRTRDSDYEQYF. The variable domain in full, with the rest retrieved from reference TRBV7-9 and TRBJ2-7, is DTGVSQNPRHKITKRGQNVTFRCDPISEHNRLYWYRQTLGQGPEFLTYFQNEAQLEKSRLLSDRFSAERPKGSFSTLEIQRTEQGDSAMYLCASSRTRDSDYEQYFGPGTRLTVT.

This clonotype appeared a few times. The chain recombines TRBV15 with TRBJ2-1; 11 bases match TRBD2. V was pared by 2 bases and J by 4 bases, with 16 bases of the junction left unmatched. The CDR3 is 20 residues long. Germline values: CDR1 LNHNV, CDR2 YYDKDF (reference sequence). The CDR3 spells CATSRRAGTSGDVGYNEQFF. CDR3 coding DNA: TGTGCCACCAGCAGACGAGCTGGGACTAGCGGAGACGTTGGGTACAATGAGCAGTTCTTC.

The chain couples TRBV9 to TRBJ2-2, with 11 bases identical to TRBD2. CDR3 length: 19 amino acids. Trimming removed 0 bases from V and 6 bases from J; junction bases left unmatched: 13. The germline gives CDR1 SGDLS, CDR2 YYNGEE. The CDR3 nucleotides are TGTGCCAGCAGCGTAGTAGCGGGAGGGCCTGGGTGGCGCCCCGGGGAGCTGTTTTTT. Amino acids: CASSVVAGGPGWRPGELFF.

This clonotype was seen more than once but under ten times. This chain joins TRBV2 and TRBJ2-1, with D uncertain. This CDR3 is 14 amino acids long. Trimming removed 1 base at V and 9 bases at J, with 13 bases between. In germline, CDR1 is SNHLY, CDR2 FYNNEI. CDR3 sequence: CASSEESSTGEQFF. The CDR3 DNA reads as TGTGCCAGCAGTGAAGAGTCCTCGACGGGTGAGCAGTTCTTC.